These 4 T cell receptor beta chains share one sample of origin, sequenced in a study of blood T cell repertoires in COVID-19. TCRdb keeps only in-frame clones here, not all; method: immunoSEQ multiplex PCR. The sample yields some 300,000 clones, over 90% seen once. Source material: PBMCs or T cells enriched from blood (not recorded which). These receptors were obtained from a woman aged 25 to 39 who had been exposed to COVID-19.

The V and J genes are TRBV2 and TRBJ1-4; D is undetermined. Germline assignment: CDR1 SNHLY and CDR2 FYNNEI. V dropped 4 bases and J dropped 8 bases, with 8 bases sitting between them. This CDR3 spans 12 amino acids. CDR3: CASSVILEKLFF. The CDR3 bases are TGTGCCAGCAGTGTAATTTTAGAAAAACTGTTTTTT. Full variable domain (remainder filled in from reference TRBV2 and TRBJ1-4): EPEVTQTPSHQVTQMGQEVILRCVPISNHLYFYWYRQILGQKVEFLVSFYNNEISEKSEIFDDQFSVERPDGSNFTLKIRSTKLEDSAMYFCASSVILEKLFFGSGTQLSVL.

The CDR3 protein is CASSLRGRAVEAFF. In nucleotides, the CDR3 is TGTGCCAGCAGTTTAAGGGGCCGGGCCGTTGAAGCTTTCTTT. V is TRBV7-9 and J is TRBJ1-1, with a tentative D call TRBD1 (5 bases). The CDR3 is made up of 14 amino acids. Trimming took off 6 bases at V and 7 bases at J, with 18 bases between the two ends. Germline V gene sequence: CDR1 SEHNR, CDR2 FQNEAQ (reference sequence).

The genes are TRBV5-1 and TRBJ2-7, with D tentatively TRBD2 (7 bases). V shed 1 base and J shed 6 bases, with 17 bases lying between them. Germline V lookup: CDR1 SGHRS, CDR2 YFSETQ. The CDR3 runs 15 residues. The CDR3 is CASSLRGGDPGEQYF. CDR3 in DNA: TGCGCCAGCAGCTTGAGGGGGGGCGACCCGGGCGAGCAGTACTTC.

The rearrangement uses TRBV6-5 and TRBJ1-6; 9 bases are shared with TRBD1. Germline V gene sequence: CDR1 MNHEY, CDR2 SVGAGI. With V trimmed by 2 bases and J by 7 bases, 3 bases remained unmatched. This CDR3 has 15 amino acids. CDR3 nucleotides: TGTGCCAGCAGTTACCAGGGACAGGGAAATTCACCCCTCCACTTT. Protein sequence: CASSYQGQGNSPLHF.